The 19 T cell receptor beta chains in this list originate from one sample, sequenced in a study of preoperative IRX-2 immunotherapy in early breast cancer. The sample's treatment: preoperative locoregional IRX-2 cytokine immunotherapy. Some clones are missing from TCRdb's copy, which holds only in-frame ones; the method was immunoSEQ multiplex PCR. The table records some 42,000 clones, 82% of them present only once. This material consisted of lymph node tissue, taken after IRX-2 immunotherapy. Receptors were obtained from a human donor with breast cancer.

The chain carries TRBV18 and TRBJ1-6; no clear D. Germline CDR1 is KGHSH and CDR2 is LQKENI. With 2 bases removed from V and 6 bases from J, the gap between germline ends came to 11 bases. The CDR3 extends over 15 amino acids. DNA for the CDR3: TGTGCCAGCTCACCAGTTCAGGAGGTTAATTCACCCCTCCACTTT. Protein: CASSPVQEVNSPLHF.

This clone was detected once. The chain has TRBV29-1 and TRBJ2-5; 8 nucleotides line up with TRBD1. Per the germline V gene, CDR1 is SQVTM and CDR2 is ANQGSEA. This CDR3 is 13 amino acids long. Germline trimming cut 3 bases from V and 5 bases from J; bases unmatched to any gene: 5. CDR3 nucleotide sequence: TGCAGCGTTGAGGGGTCAGGGGGCGAGACCCAGTACTTC. It encodes CSVEGSGGETQYF.

The CDR3 nucleotides are TGTGCCAGCAATTCGGCCGGGACAGCGGGTGAAGCTTTCTTT. Protein product: CASNSAGTAGEAFF. This chain uses TRBV6-8 with TRBJ1-1, with TRBD1 matching over 7 bases. The CDR3 contains 14 residues. CDR1 MNHGY and CDR2 SAAAGT come from the germline V gene. Unmatched junction bases numbered 12, after V lost 7 bases and J lost 7 bases.

The rearrangement links TRBV10-2 to TRBJ2-7, with TRBD1 matching over 7 bases. From germline, CDR1 is WSHSY and CDR2 SAAADI. The CDR3 sequence is 15 residues long. The junction had 9 bases not matched to a gene; V was cut back by 4 bases and J by 3 bases. DNA of the CDR3: TGCGCCAGCAGTGCCCTTCGACAGGGTGGCTACGAGCAGTACTTC. It encodes CASSALRQGGYEQYF.

This clone was detected only a few times. The genes are TRBV6-8 and TRBJ1-3; D perhaps matches TRBD1 (6 bases). The V gene's germline CDR1 is MNHGY and CDR2 SAAAGT. This CDR3 spans 18 amino acids. V lost 5 bases, J lost 4 bases, and 24 bases lay in between. CDR3 nucleotides: TGTGCCAGCAGTGTTGGGCGGTTTTGGGGGGCAGGAGGAAACACCATATATTTT. The encoded protein is CASSVGRFWGAGGNTIYF.

This chain links TRBV28 with TRBJ2-5, with 8 bases matching TRBD2. V was clipped by 8 bases and J by 4 bases; unmatched bases: 9. This CDR3 region has 14 residues. Germline V gene data show CDR1 as MDHEN and CDR2 as SYDVKM. The CDR3 region has the DNA TGTGCCAGCCGGGGGGGGCCAGGGATAGAGACCCAGTACTTC. Translated: CASRGGPGIETQYF. Drawing the rest from reference TRBV28 and TRBJ2-5, the complete variable domain is DVKVTQSSRYLVKRTGEKVFLECVQDMDHENMFWYRQDPGLGLRLIYFSYDVKMKEKGDIPEGYSVSREKKERFSLILESASTNQTSMYLCASRGGPGIETQYFGPGTRLLVL.

V is TRBV15 and J is TRBJ1-2, with D tentatively TRBD1 (5 bases). Trimming took 1 base from V and 1 from J, leaving 13 bases between them. Germline CDR1 LNHNV, CDR2 YYDKDF (reference sequence). The CDR3 consists of 16 residues. DNA of the CDR3: TGTGCCACCAGCAGAGCCTCAGGGTATTATAACTATGGCTACACCTTC. Translated, it gives CATSRASGYYNYGYTF.

This chain joins TRBV28 and TRBJ1-2; D remains ambiguous. CDR1 is MDHEN and CDR2 is SYDVKM in the germline V gene. Trimming removed 6 bases at V and 6 bases at J, with 14 bases between. This CDR3 is built from 13 residues. CDR3 in amino acids: CASRGLIQNGYTF. The CDR3 DNA is TGTGCCAGCAGAGGCCTTATCCAGAATGGCTACACCTTC.

The chain joins TRBV5-1 to TRBJ2-2, with D perhaps being TRBD1 or TRBD2 (5 bases each). The germline CDR1 and CDR2 sequences are SGHRS and YFSETQ. This CDR3 contains 16 residues. The V end lost 4 bases, the J end lost 2 bases, and 15 bases lay between the germline ends. CDR3: CASSLTTGANTGELFF. The CDR3 DNA reads as TGCGCCAGCAGCCTGACTACCGGGGCTAACACCGGGGAGCTGTTTTTT.

The chain uses TRBV6-8 and TRBJ1-1, with TRBD1 matching over 10 bases. There are 18 residues in the CDR3. Germline-derived CDR1 and CDR2 are MNHGY and SAAAGT. With V trimmed by 0 bases and J by 0 bases, 7 bases remained unmatched. The CDR3 here is CASSYSGDRGRVNTEAFF. The CDR3 region has the DNA TGTGCCAGCAGTTACTCGGGGGACAGGGGTAGAGTGAACACTGAAGCTTTCTTT.

In this sample, this clone turned up once. The gene calls are TRBV5-1 and TRBJ1-6; possible D gene TRBD1, 6 bases. The CDR3 runs 18 residues. CDR1 is SGHRS, CDR2 YFSETQ, per germline. The V end lost 4 bases, the J end lost 0 bases, and 17 bases lay between the germline ends. CDR3 sequence: CASSRVQGSPSYNSPLHF. CDR3 sequence (DNA): TGCGCCAGCAGCCGTGTTCAGGGGTCCCCCTCCTATAATTCACCCCTCCACTTT.

This clone occurred a few times. A read error may produce the germline difference seen at one junction end. X shows a residue whose base was not read or is ambiguous. The chain is built from TRBV19 and TRBJ2-4; tentatively, D is TRBD2 (6 bases). The CDR3 is 16 residues long. The germline gives CDR1 LNHDA, CDR2 SQIVND (reference sequence). CDR3 sequence reads: CXSSDGRELAKNIQYF. CDR3 nucleotides: TGTRCCAGTAGTGACGGACGGGAGTTGGCCAAAAACATTCAGTACTTC.

The rearrangement joins TRBV30 to TRBJ1-6, with unresolved D. The V gene lost 0 bases and the J gene lost 5 bases, with 14 bases spanning the gap. The CDR3 is 16 amino acids. Germline V CDR1 and CDR2: GTSNPN, SVGIG (reference sequence). For the CDR3, the DNA is TGTGCCTGGAGTGTAAACCCCCCCGGGGATAATTCACCCCTCCACTTT. Translated, it gives CAWSVNPPGDNSPLHF. Looking up the rest from reference TRBV30 and TRBJ1-6 gives the full variable domain: SQTIHQWPATLVQPVGSPLSLECTVEGTSNPNLYWYRQAAGRGLQLLFYSVGIGQISSEVPQNLSASRPQDRQFILSSKKLLLSDSGFYLCAWSVNPPGDNSPLHFGNGTRLTVT.

The chain carries TRBV19 and TRBJ2-1, with TRBD1 identical over 7 bases. J gave up 5 bases and V 7 bases, and 5 bases lay outside the gene matches. Germline CDR1 is LNHDA and CDR2 is SQIVND (reference sequence). This CDR3 contains 13 residues. The CDR3 loop reads CASTWTGNNEQFF. CDR3 nucleotides: TGTGCCAGTACTTGGACAGGCAACAATGAGCAGTTCTTC.

This sequence joins TRBV1 and TRBJ1-1; the table assigns TRBD1, which was not confirmed against the DNA. TRBV1 corresponds to a pseudogene. There are 14 residues in the CDR3. The CDR3 sequence is CASSRGTGRTEAFF. CDR3 bases: TGCGCCAGCAGCCGCGGGACAGGGAGGACTGAAGCTTTCTTT.

This clone occurred once. This rearrangement joins TRBV11-3 to TRBJ1-4; D is uncertain. V dropped 2 bases and J dropped 8 bases, with 15 bases sitting between them. The germline CDR1 and CDR2 sequences are SGHNT and YENEEA. The CDR3 consists of 15 residues. The CDR3 protein is CASSLSGSRAEKLFF. CDR3 coding DNA: TGTGCCAGCAGCTTATCTGGGAGTCGAGCAGAAAAACTGTTTTTT.

V and J are TRBV19 and TRBJ2-3, with D perhaps given as TRBD1 or TRBD2 (5 bases each). The germline V gene has CDR1 LNHDA and CDR2 SQIVND (reference sequence). Trimming took 7 bases from V and 1 from J, leaving 9 bases between them. The CDR3 extends over 13 amino acids. CDR3 protein: CASNTGRTDTQYF. The DNA for the CDR3 is TGTGCCAGTAATACGGGGCGCACAGATACGCAGTATTTT.

The rearrangement links TRBV6-7 to TRBJ1-5; 9 nucleotides agree with TRBD1. TRBV6-7 is an ORF for which the function is uncertain. The CDR3 length is 16 residues. V gave up 5 bases and J gave up 6 bases; unmatched junction bases: 11. The CDR3 nucleotides read TGTGCCAGCAGTACGGACAGGGGACGCGCAATTCAGCCCCAGCATTTT. Translated, it gives CASSTDRGRAIQPQHF.

The V and J genes are TRBV6-1 and TRBJ1-2; D unresolved. V was pared by 1 base and J by 4 bases, with 10 bases between. The CDR3 loop spans 14 amino acids. Germline CDR1 MNHNS, CDR2 SASEGT. The CDR3: CASSEGPDFYGYTF. In DNA form, the CDR3 reads TGTGCCAGCAGTGAAGGGCCGGACTTCTATGGCTACACCTTC.